A single sample gave rise to the 11 T cell receptor beta chains below, sequenced in a study of cytomegalovirus exposure and HLA in healthy donors. Primers: 60 Vbeta forward and 13 Jbeta reverse. This table comes from immunoSEQ multiplex PCR, and its TCRdb copy is limited to in-frame clones, with some not included. The sample includes more than 90,000 clones. The sample comprised PBMCs. The receptors shown here come from a man aged 25 to 45 in good health and CMV-seronegative.

V gene TRBV5-1 combines with J gene TRBJ2-1; a weak D match, TRBD1 (5 bases). This CDR3 has 13 amino acids. Germline CDR1 reads SGHRS; CDR2 reads YFSETQ. Trimming took off 2 bases at V and 8 bases at J, with 11 bases between the two ends. The CDR3 loop is CASSFNGAHEQFF. The CDR3 DNA follows: TGCGCCAGCAGCTTCAATGGGGCCCATGAGCAGTTCTTC.

This chain connects TRBV2 to TRBJ1-3; D is uncertain. Trimming took 6 bases from V and 0 from J, leaving 12 bases between them. Germline values: CDR1 SNHLY, CDR2 FYNNEI. This CDR3 comprises 15 residues. The CDR3 nucleotides are TGTGCCAGCAGCGCAGCGGCTAACTCTGGAAACACCATATATTTT. Its protein product is CASSAAANSGNTIYF.

The rearrangement links TRBV4-1 to TRBJ2-5; D is unclear. V lost 2 bases to trimming and J lost 0 bases, with 4 bases between them. CDR3 size: 13 residues. Germline values: CDR1 MGHRA, CDR2 YSYEKL. CDR3 in DNA: TGCGCCAGCAGCCAAATAGACCAAGAGACCCAGTACTTC. This encodes CASSQIDQETQYF.

V usage is TRBV5-1 and J usage is TRBJ2-5; TRBD1 matches at 10 bases. CDR3 length: 17 residues. Trimming took 5 bases from V and 1 from J; bases not matched to a gene: 11. The germline V gene encodes CDR1 SGHRS and CDR2 YFSETQ. CDR3 sequence: CASSSRPWDRGQETQYF. The DNA for the CDR3 is TGCGCCAGCAGTTCCCGTCCTTGGGACAGGGGCCAAGAGACCCAGTACTTC.

The V call is TRBV4-2, the J call TRBJ2-2; 16 bases map to TRBD2. The CDR3 runs 17 residues. The junction had 5 bases not matched to a gene; V was cut back by 4 bases and J by 6 bases. Germline V gene lookup returns CDR1 LGHNA and CDR2 YNFKEQ. CDR3 sequence (DNA): TGTGCCAGCAGCCGAACCGGGACTAGCGGGGGGGCCGGGGAGCTGTTTTTT. It yields the protein CASSRTGTSGGAGELFF.

This chain uses TRBV2 with TRBJ1-2; a possible D gene is TRBD1 (6 bases). CDR1 is SNHLY, CDR2 FYNNEI, per germline. Trimming removed 8 bases at V and 5 bases at J, with 18 bases between. This CDR3 comprises 14 residues. CDR3: CASLQGGAGYGYTF. The CDR3 region has the DNA TGTGCCAGCCTACAGGGAGGGGCCGGGTATGGCTACACCTTC.

This sequence joins TRBV27 and TRBJ2-7; the D gene is possibly TRBD2 (6 bases). The CDR3 sequence is 13 residues long. Between the trimmed V and J ends, which lost 4 bases and 3 bases, there was a span of 10 bases. Germline V gene lookup returns CDR1 MNHEY and CDR2 SMNVEV (reference sequence). CDR3: CASSSGLYYEQYF. The CDR3 bases are TGTGCCAGCAGTTCGGGACTGTACTACGAGCAGTACTTC.

To note about this clone: Other DNA sequences in this specimen translate into the identical CDR3. The J gene is TRBJ1-6, the V gene TRBV7-9; D call uncertain. This CDR3 spans 12 amino acids. Trimming cost V 2 bases and J 7 bases, with 3 bases left between them. Looked up from germline, CDR1 is SEHNR and CDR2 is FQNEAQ (reference sequence). DNA for the CDR3: TGTGCCAGCAGCTTACAAAATTCACCCCTCCACTTT. It is translated as CASSLQNSPLHF.

This chain joins TRBV6-4 and TRBJ2-2; 7 bases line up with TRBD2. The germline gives CDR1 MRHNA, CDR2 SNTAGT. The CDR3 is 14 amino acids. V shed 5 bases and J 5 bases; nucleotides not matched to a gene: 5. The CDR3 region has the DNA TGTGCCAGCAGTAGGAGCGGGGAAACCGGGGAGCTGTTTTTT. It codes for CASSRSGETGELFF.

The chain links TRBV6-6 to TRBJ2-5; 10 bases fit TRBD2. After removal of 2 bases from V and 4 bases from J, the junction contained 4 bases not matched to a gene. This CDR3 has 15 residues. Germline assignment: CDR1 MNHNY and CDR2 SVGAGI (reference sequence). Written as DNA, the CDR3 is TGTGCCAGCAGTTACCAGCGGGGGGGCGCAGAGACCCAGTACTTC. It yields the protein CASSYQRGGAETQYF.

The genes are TRBV29-1 and TRBJ2-3; 13 positions agree with TRBD2. The CDR3 consists of 16 residues. Unmatched junction bases numbered 7, after V lost 2 bases and J lost 5 bases. The germline CDR1 and CDR2 sequences are SQVTM and ANQGSEA. The CDR3 sequence is CSVELGLAGSKDTQYF. The CDR3 coding sequence is TGCAGCGTTGAACTGGGACTAGCGGGGTCCAAAGATACGCAGTATTTT.